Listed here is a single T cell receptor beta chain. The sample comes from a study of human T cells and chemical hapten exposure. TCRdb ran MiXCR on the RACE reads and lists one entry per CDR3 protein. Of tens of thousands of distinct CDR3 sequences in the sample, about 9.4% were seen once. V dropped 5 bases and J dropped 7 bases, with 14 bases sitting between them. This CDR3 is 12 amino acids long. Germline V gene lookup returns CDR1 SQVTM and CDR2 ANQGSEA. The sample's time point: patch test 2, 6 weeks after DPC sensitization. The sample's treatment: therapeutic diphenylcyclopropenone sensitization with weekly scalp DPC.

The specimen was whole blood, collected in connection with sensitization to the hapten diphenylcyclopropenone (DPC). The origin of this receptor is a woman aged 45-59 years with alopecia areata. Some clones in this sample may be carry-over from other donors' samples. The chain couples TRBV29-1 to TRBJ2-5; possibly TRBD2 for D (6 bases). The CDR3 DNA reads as TGCAGCGTTATAGCGGTTCACGGGACCCAGTACTTC. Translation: CSVIAVHGTQYF.